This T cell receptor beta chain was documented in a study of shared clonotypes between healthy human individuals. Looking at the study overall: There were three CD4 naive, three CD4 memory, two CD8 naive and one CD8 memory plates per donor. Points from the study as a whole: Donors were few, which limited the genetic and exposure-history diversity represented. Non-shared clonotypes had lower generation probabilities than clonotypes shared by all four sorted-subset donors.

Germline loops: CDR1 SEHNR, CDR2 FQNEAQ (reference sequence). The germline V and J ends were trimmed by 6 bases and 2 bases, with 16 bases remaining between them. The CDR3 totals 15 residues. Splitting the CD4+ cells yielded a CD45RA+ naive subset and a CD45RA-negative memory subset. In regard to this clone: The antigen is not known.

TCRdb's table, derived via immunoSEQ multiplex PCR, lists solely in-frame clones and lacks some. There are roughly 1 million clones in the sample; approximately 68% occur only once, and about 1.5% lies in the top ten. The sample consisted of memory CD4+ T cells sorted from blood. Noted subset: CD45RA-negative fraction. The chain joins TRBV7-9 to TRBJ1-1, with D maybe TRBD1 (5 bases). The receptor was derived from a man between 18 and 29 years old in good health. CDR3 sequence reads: CASRSSAGPNTEAFF. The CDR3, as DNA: TGTGCCAGCAGGTCCTCGGCGGGACCTAACACTGAAGCTTTCTTT.